This T cell receptor beta chain was captured by sequencing in a study of blood T cells in healthy people across ages. Healthy Caucasian individuals from Russia aged roughly 6 to 95 were enrolled as donors. Per-sample PBMC isolation yielded at least 6.5 million cells. The sample holds a few counts of this clonotype. What it recognizes is unknown. Findings of the study overall: Older age went with lower TCR beta diversity per million T cells, in a roughly linear way.

Primers used in a second PCR of roughly 6 to 11 cycles were a sample-barcoded 5' primer and a J-beta primer mix. Every cDNA was tagged by a template-switch adaptor with 12 random nucleotides. Each CDR3 protein gets one entry after TCRdb re-called the 5' RACE reads with MiXCR. The sample lists 1.2 million to 1.5 million distinct CDR3 sequences; 35% to 45% were seen once. The clonotype originates from a woman under 30 in good health. The sequenced sample consisted of blood.

CDR3 nucleotide sequence: TGCGCCAGCAGCCGCGATGGACGCAGCTCCTACAATGAGCAGTTCTTC. Amino acid sequence: CASSRDGRSSYNEQFF. The chain joins TRBV4-1 to TRBJ2-1; no definite D call. There are 16 residues in the CDR3. Germline V gene sequence: CDR1 MGHRA, CDR2 YSYEKL. V was pared by 4 bases and J by 0 bases, with 13 bases between.